This T cell receptor beta chain appears in the sequencing data of a study of CD8 T cells in Susac syndrome. Reverse transcription of roughly 0.5 to 1 ug RNA was performed with random hexamers. TCRdb re-analysed the immunoSEQ multiplex PCR reads in MiXCR, keeping a single row per CDR3 protein. Here the sample spans about 120,000 distinct CDR3 sequences, 85% to 95% being singletons. The CDR3 runs 14 residues. Germline V gives CDR1 SQVTM, CDR2 ANQGSEA. J was trimmed by 3 bases and V by 4 bases; bases with no gene match: 6. While CD8+ and CD4+ T cells were isolated negatively, TEMRA cells were enriched by FACS.

This receptor was taken from a human donor in good health. The V and J genes are TRBV29-1 and TRBJ1-3; TRBD1 aligns across 7 bases. Sequencing was carried out using CD4+ T cells from PBMCs. CDR3 nucleotide sequence: TGCAGCGTTGTTACAGGGGCGCTTGGAAACACCATATATTTT. It is translated as CSVVTGALGNTIYF.